These 9 T cell receptor beta chains were sequenced from one sample in a study of blood T cell repertoires in COVID-19. Some clones are missing from TCRdb's copy, which holds only in-frame ones; the method was immunoSEQ multiplex PCR. The sample has 130,000 to 150,000 clones, approximately 86% seen once. Sequencing was performed on peripheral blood. The receptors come from a woman aged 35 to 49 with active or convalescent COVID-19.

This chain uses TRBV29-1 with TRBJ1-1, with a possible D match to TRBD1 (5 bases). CDR3 length equals 12 residues. The V end lost 3 bases, the J end lost 7 bases, and 12 bases lay between the germline ends. CDR1 and CDR2 from the germline V gene are SQVTM and ANQGSEA. CDR3 in DNA: TGCAGCGTTGAGGACGGGGGTGGTGAAGCTTTCTTT. This encodes CSVEDGGGEAFF.

J is TRBJ1-5 and V is TRBV6-5, with D unresolved. Germline CDR1 is MNHEY and CDR2 is SVGAGI. The CDR3 totals 14 residues. Deletions cut 7 bases from V and 0 bases from J, with 10 bases between. This CDR3 reads CASKVPGSNQPQHF. CDR3 bases: TGTGCCAGCAAAGTTCCGGGTAGCAATCAGCCCCAGCATTTT.

The rearrangement joins TRBV11-2 to TRBJ1-2, with 7 nucleotides matching TRBD1. Losses at the gene ends were 1 base for V and 4 bases for J; bases not matched to a gene: 9. Germline-derived CDR1 and CDR2 are SGHAT and FQNNGV. CDR3 size: 16 residues. The DNA of the CDR3 is TGTGCCAGCAGCTTAGTGGCAGGGGGAACCTCCTATGGCTACACCTTC. Protein sequence: CASSLVAGGTSYGYTF.

In this sample, this clone turned up once. In DNA form, the CDR3 reads TGTGCCAGCAGCTTTCTAGGACAGGTGAACACCGGGGAGCTGTTTTTT. It specifies CASSFLGQVNTGELFF. The chain has TRBV5-6 and TRBJ2-2; 7 bases match TRBD1. Trimming removed 2 bases from V and 1 base from J; junction bases left unmatched: 5. The V gene's germline CDR1 is SGHDT and CDR2 YYEEEE. The CDR3 totals 16 residues.

The rearrangement links TRBV28 to TRBJ2-2, with D maybe TRBD2 (5 bases). The CDR3 runs to 13 residues. The V and J ends lost 7 bases and 4 bases respectively, with 10 bases between them. Per the germline V gene, CDR1 is MDHEN and CDR2 is SYDVKM. The CDR3, as DNA: TGTGCCAGCACCGTTAGCGTCACCGGGGAGCTGTTTTTT. Protein: CASTVSVTGELFF.

The genes are TRBV11-3 and TRBJ2-1; 8 bases are shared with TRBD1. CDR3 length: 15 residues. Germline CDR1 and CDR2: SGHNT and YENEEA. The V gene end was trimmed by 5 bases and the J gene end by 6 bases; junction bases not matched to a gene: 9. DNA for the CDR3: TGTGCCAGCAGCCCCCGACAGGGGTCCACCAATGAGCAGTTCTTC. Its translation is CASSPRQGSTNEQFF.

The chain employs TRBV28 and TRBJ1-4; maybe TRBD1 (6 bases). This CDR3 has 15 residues. Germline CDR1 reads MDHEN; CDR2 reads SYDVKM. The V end was cut by 7 bases, the J end by 8 bases, with 20 bases between. Here the CDR3 reads CASTLGQGFREKLFF. The CDR3 coding sequence is TGTGCCAGCACCCTAGGGCAGGGGTTCCGCGAAAAACTGTTTTTT.

This clone was observed a few times. The V call is TRBV18, the J call TRBJ1-2; 7 bases are a match to TRBD1. J gave up 8 bases and V 2 bases, and 5 bases lay outside the gene matches. There are 13 residues in the CDR3. CDR1 KGHSH and CDR2 LQKENI come from the germline V gene. The DNA of the CDR3 is TGTGCCAGCTCACCAGAGACAGGGAGCGGCTACACCTTC. As protein: CASSPETGSGYTF.

The DNA for the CDR3 is TGTGCCAGCAGTCGGACACTCAGCGAGCAGTACTTC. Amino acid sequence: CASSRTLSEQYF. The chain combines TRBV6-5 with TRBJ2-7; the D gene is possibly TRBD1 (5 bases). Germline V gene sequence: CDR1 MNHEY, CDR2 SVGAGI. The CDR3 is made up of 12 amino acids. V lost 5 bases, J lost 6 bases, and 11 bases lay in between.